The sequence of this TCR beta chain was determined in a study of T and B cells in COVID-19 patients. Study-level background: Active-infection patients were older, median roughly 62 years, than recovered patients, median roughly 37 years.

This clonotype qualifies as medium-sized. Its antigen remains unidentified. The study, taken as a whole, reports: In COVID-19 patients, T cell receptor beta variable and joining gene use was reportedly strongly skewed.

TRB was amplified from about 260-540 ng of blood genomic DNA. BIOMED2 TRB-A/B primer pools were used in multiplex TRB PCR. Each CDR3 protein is one row after TCRdb ran MiXCR on the multiplex PCR reads. The sample has 3,000 to 4,000 distinct CDR3 sequences, roughly 30% seen once; the top ten hold 60% to 75%. CDR1 and CDR2 from the germline V gene are LNHDA and SQIVND (reference sequence). V was cut by 10 bases and J by 5 bases, with 11 bases left in between. This CDR3 contains 12 residues. This TCR came from a human donor with active COVID-19. The donor label of this sample is uncertain. V is TRBV19 and J is TRBJ2-2; D is perhaps TRBD2 (5 bases). Sequencing was carried out using blood. In DNA form, the CDR3 reads TGTGCCATCCTCAGCGGAACCGGGGAGCTGTTTTTT. Its translation is CAILSGTGELFF. Based on the CDR3 plus reference TRBV19 and TRBJ2-2, the full variable domain is DGGITQSPKYLFRKEGQNVTLSCEQNLNHDAMYWYRQDPGQGLRLIYYSQIVNDFQKGDIAEGYSVSREKKESFPLTVTSAQKNPTAFYLCAILSGTGELFFGEGSRLTVL.